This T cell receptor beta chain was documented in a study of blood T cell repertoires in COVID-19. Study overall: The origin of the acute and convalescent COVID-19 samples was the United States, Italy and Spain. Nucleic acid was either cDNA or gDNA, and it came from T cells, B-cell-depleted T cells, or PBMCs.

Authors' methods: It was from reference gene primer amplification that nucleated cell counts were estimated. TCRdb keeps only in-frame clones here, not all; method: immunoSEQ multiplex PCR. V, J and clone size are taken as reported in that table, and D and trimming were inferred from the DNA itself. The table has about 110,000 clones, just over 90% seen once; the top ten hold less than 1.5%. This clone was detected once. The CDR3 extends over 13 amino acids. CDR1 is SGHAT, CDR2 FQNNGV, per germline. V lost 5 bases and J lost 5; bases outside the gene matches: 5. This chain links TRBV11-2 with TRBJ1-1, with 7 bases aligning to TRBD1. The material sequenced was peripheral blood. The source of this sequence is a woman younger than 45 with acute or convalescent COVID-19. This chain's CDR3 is CASSVQGWTEAFF. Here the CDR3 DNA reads TGTGCCAGCAGCGTACAGGGGTGGACTGAAGCTTTCTTT. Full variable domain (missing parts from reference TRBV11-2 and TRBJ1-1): EAGVAQSPRYKIIEKRQSVAFWCNPISGHATLYWYQQILGQGPKLLIQFQNNGVVDDSQLPKDRFSAERLKGVDSTLKIQPAKLEDSAVYLCASSVQGWTEAFFGQGTRLTVV.